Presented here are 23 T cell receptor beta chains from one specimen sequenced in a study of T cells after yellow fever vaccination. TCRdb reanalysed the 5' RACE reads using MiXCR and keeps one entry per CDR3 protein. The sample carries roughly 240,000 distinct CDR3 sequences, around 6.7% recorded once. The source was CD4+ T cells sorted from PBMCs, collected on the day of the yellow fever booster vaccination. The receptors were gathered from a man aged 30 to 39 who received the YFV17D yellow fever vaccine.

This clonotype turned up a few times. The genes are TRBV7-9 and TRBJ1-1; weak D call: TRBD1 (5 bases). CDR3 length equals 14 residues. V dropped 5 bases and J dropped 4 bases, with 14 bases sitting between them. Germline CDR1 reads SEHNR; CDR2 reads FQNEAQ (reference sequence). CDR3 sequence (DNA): TGTGCCAGCAGCCAAATTCAGGGAGGCACTGAAGCTTTCTTT. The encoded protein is CASSQIQGGTEAFF.

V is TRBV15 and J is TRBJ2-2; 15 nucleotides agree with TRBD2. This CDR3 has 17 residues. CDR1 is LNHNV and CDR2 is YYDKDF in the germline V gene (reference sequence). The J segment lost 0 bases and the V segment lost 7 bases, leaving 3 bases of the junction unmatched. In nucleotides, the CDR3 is TGTGCCACCAAAGGACTAGCGGGAGGGACGAACACCGGGGAGCTGTTTTTT. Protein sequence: CATKGLAGGTNTGELFF.

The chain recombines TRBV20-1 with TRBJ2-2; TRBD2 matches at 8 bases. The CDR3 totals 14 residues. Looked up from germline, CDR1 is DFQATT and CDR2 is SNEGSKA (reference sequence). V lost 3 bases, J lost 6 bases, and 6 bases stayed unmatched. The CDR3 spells CSARSPAGAGELFF. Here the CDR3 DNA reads TGCAGTGCTAGGAGCCCAGCGGGAGCCGGGGAGCTGTTTTTT.

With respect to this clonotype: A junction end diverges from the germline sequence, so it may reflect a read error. The CDR3 bases are TGCTGTGCTAGCTCGAAGACTAGCAAAAGCTCCTACGAGCAGTACTTC. It translates to CCASSKTSKSSYEQYF. The chain uses TRBV20-1 and TRBJ2-7, with 7 bases aligning to TRBD2. The CDR3 runs to 16 residues. CDR1 is DFQATT, CDR2 SNEGSKA, per germline (reference sequence).

The CDR3 DNA sequence: TGTGCCAGCAGCTTAGTGGAGCCCCCAAAAACGACGTTCTTC. Its translation: CASSLVEPPKTTFF. The V gene is TRBV7-8, the J gene TRBJ2-1; D not certain. This CDR3 has 14 amino acids. V lost 1 base and J 15 bases, leaving 19 bases between the germline ends. Germline CDR1 SGHVS, CDR2 FQNEAQ. Using reference TRBV7-8 and TRBJ2-1 for the parts outside the CDR3, the full variable domain is GAGVSQSPRYKVAKRGQDVALRCDPISGHVSLFWYQQALGQGPEFLTYFQNEAQLDKSGLPSDRFFAERPEGSVSTLKIQRTQQEDSAVYLCASSLVEPPKTTFFGPGTRLTVL.

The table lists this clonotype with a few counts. In DNA form, the CDR3 reads TGTGCCAGCAGTCGACAGCCTCTCCCCCTCCCCACAGATACGCAGTATTTT. Protein: CASSRQPLPLPTDTQYF. The chain carries TRBV7-2 and TRBJ2-3; D might be TRBD1 (5 bases). V lost 6 bases and J lost 2, with 21 bases in between. CDR1 is SGHTA, CDR2 FQGNSA, per germline. The CDR3 runs 17 residues.

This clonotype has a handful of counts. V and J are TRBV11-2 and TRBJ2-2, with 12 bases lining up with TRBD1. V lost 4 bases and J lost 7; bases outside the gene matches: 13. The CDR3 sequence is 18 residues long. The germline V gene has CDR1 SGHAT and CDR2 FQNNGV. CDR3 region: CASSSGTGGLHRGGELFF. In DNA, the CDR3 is TGTGCCAGCAGCTCGGGGACAGGGGGCCTTCATAGGGGCGGGGAGCTGTTTTTT.

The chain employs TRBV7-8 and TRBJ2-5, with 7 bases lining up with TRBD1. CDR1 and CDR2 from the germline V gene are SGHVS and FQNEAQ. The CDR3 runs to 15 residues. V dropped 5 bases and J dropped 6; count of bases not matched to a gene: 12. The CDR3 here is CASSQDRQGGKTQYF. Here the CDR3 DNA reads TGTGCCAGCAGCCAAGATAGACAGGGTGGAAAGACCCAGTACTTC.

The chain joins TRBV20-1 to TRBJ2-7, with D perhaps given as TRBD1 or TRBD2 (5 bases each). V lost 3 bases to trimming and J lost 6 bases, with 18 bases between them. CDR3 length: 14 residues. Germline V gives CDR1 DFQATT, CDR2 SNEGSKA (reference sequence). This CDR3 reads CSARGIGTLREQYF. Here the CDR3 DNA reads TGCAGTGCTAGGGGAATCGGGACCCTCCGCGAGCAGTACTTC.

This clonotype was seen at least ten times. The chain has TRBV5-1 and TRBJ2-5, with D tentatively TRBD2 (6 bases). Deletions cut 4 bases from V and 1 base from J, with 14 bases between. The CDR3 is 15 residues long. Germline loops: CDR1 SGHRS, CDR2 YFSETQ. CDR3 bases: TGCGCCAGCAGCGGCTGGGGGGAAGCCCAAGAGACCCAGTACTTC. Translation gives CASSGWGEAQETQYF. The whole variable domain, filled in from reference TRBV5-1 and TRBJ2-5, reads KAGVTQTPRYLIKTRGQQVTLSCSPISGHRSVSWYQQTPGQGLQFLFEYFSETQRNKGNFPGRFSGRQFSNSRSEMNVSTLELGDSALYLCASSGWGEAQETQYFGPGTRLLVL.

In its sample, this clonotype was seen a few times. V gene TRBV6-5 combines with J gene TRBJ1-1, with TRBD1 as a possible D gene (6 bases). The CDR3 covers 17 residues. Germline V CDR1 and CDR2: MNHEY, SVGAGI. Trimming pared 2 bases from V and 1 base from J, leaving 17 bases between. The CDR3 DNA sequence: TGTGCCAGCAGTTACGGGCGAGGACAGACGCCGAACACTGAAGCTTTCTTT. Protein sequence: CASSYGRGQTPNTEAFF.

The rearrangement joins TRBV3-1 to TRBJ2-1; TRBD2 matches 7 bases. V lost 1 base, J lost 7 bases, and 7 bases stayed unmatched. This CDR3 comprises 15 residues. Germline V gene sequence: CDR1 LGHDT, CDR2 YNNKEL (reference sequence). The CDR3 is CASSQVGTTKNEQFF. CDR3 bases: TGTGCCAGCAGCCAAGTCGGGACTACAAAAAATGAGCAGTTCTTC.

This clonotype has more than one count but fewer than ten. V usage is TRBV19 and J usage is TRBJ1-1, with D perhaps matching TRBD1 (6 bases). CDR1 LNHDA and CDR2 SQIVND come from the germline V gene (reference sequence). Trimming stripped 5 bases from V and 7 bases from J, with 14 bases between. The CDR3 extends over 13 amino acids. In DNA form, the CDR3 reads TGTGCCAGTAGTTTTAACAGGGTTAGTGAAGCTTTCTTT. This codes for CASSFNRVSEAFF.

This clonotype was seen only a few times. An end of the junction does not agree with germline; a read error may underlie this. In DNA, the CDR3 is TGTGCCAGCAGCTTAGCCGCTAGCGGGAGGGTATTGGAGCTCTTC. It specifies CASSLAASGRVLELF. This sequence joins TRBV7-9 and TRBJ2-1; 12 nucleotides match TRBD2. CDR1 SEHNR and CDR2 FQNEAQ come from the germline V gene (reference sequence). CDR3 length equals 15 residues.

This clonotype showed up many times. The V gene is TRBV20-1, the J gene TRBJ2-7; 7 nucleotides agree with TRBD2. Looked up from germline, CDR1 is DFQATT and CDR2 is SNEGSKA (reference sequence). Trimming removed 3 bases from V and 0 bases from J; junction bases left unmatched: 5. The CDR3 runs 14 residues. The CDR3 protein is CSARERGASYEQYF. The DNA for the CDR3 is TGCAGTGCTAGGGAGCGGGGCGCCTCCTACGAGCAGTACTTC.

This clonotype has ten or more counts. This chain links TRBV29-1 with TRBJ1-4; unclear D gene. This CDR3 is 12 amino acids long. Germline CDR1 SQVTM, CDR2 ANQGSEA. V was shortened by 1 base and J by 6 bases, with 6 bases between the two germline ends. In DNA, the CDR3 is TGCAGCGTTGAAGGCGGAGATGAAAAACTGTTTTTT. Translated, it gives CSVEGGDEKLFF.

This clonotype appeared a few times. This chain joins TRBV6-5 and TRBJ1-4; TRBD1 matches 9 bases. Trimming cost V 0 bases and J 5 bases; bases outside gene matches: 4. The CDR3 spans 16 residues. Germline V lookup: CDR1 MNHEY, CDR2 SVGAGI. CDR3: CASSYSPGQGNEKLFF. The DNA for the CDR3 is TGTGCCAGCAGTTACTCGCCAGGACAGGGGAATGAAAAACTGTTTTTT.

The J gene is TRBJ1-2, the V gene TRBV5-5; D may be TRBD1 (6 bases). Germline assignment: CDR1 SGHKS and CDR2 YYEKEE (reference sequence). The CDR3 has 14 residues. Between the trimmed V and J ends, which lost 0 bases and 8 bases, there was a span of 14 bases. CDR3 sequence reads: CASSLGDTSRGYTF. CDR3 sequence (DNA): TGTGCCAGCAGCTTGGGGGACACCAGCCGGGGCTACACCTTC.

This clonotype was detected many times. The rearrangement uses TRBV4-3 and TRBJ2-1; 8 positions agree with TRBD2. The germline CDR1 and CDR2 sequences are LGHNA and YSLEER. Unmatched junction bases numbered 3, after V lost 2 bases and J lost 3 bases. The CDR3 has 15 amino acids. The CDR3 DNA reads TGCGCCAGCAGCCAAACCACTAGCGGCTACAATGAGCAGTTCTTC. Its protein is CASSQTTSGYNEQFF.

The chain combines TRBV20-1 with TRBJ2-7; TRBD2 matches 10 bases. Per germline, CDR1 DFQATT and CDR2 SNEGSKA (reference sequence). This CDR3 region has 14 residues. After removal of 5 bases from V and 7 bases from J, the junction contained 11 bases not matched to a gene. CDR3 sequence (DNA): TGCAGTGCTGCCGGGGCTAGCGGGAGTGGAGAGCAGTACTTC. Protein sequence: CSAAGASGSGEQYF.

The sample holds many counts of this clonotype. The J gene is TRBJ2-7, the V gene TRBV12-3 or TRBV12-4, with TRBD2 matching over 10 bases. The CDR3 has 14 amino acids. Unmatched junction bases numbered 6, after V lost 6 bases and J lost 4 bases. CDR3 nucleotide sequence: TGTGCCAGCAGAATGACTAGCGGGCCTTACGAGCAGTACTTC. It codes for CASRMTSGPYEQYF.

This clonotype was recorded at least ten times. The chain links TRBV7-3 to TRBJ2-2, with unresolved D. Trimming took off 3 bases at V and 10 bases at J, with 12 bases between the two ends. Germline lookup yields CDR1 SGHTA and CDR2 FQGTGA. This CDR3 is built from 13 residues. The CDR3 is CASSFSIQSELFF. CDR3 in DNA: TGTGCCAGCAGCTTCTCGATACAGTCGGAGCTGTTTTTT.

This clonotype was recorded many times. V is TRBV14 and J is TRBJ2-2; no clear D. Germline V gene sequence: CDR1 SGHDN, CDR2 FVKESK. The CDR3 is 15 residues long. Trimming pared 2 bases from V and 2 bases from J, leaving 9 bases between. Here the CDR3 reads CASSQFFSNTGELFF. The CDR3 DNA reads TGTGCCAGCAGCCAATTCTTCTCTAACACCGGGGAGCTGTTTTTT.